The clone carrying this T cell receptor beta chain has a handful of counts. Its antigen is unidentified. This entry is derived from a study of response to subunit inactivated influenza vaccine. The CDR3 consists of 15 residues. The germline gives CDR1 LGHNA, CDR2 YSLEER. The ends were cut back, 0 bases at V and 4 bases at J, with 13 bases in the middle. One entry per CDR3 protein results from TCRdb running MiXCR on the RT-PCR reads. The repertoire has about 580,000 distinct CDR3 sequences, 14% of them found once; the top ten carry approximately 10%. Study-level results: Authors suggested each seasonal influenza vaccination recruits few new T cells.

This rearrangement joins TRBV4-3 to TRBJ2-7, with D maybe TRBD1 (6 bases). The material was PBMCs from blood, obtained 11 to 12 days after vaccination. The TCR originated in a man in his fifties who received an inactivated influenza vaccine. The CDR3 region has the DNA TGCGCCAGCAGCCAAGATGGTTCGACAGGTTACGAGCAGTACTTC. This sequence encodes CASSQDGSTGYEQYF.